This TCR beta chain stems from a study of T cell responses to AZD1222 COVID-19 vaccine. Study-level information: Combined were second doses at about 4 or about 12 weeks.

Study-level findings and limits: Repertoires were obtained only post-peak T cell response. Close to half of spike-specific TCRs reportedly recognize unmutated variant regions. Baseline serology detected seropositivity in only five to seven AZD1222 recipients.

The table came from immunoSEQ multiplex PCR; TCRdb's copy has only in-frame clones and leaves some out. This sample has over 75,000 clones, with 90% found just once. Of note for this clone: What it binds is unknown.

This TCR derives from an adult in good health. The source material was peripheral blood, sampled on day 0 of AZD1222 vaccination.

CDR3 sequence reads: CASSIADGTSVNNEQFF. In nucleotides, the CDR3 is TGTGCCAGTAGTATAGCCGACGGGACTAGCGTTAACAATGAGCAGTTCTTC. V usage is TRBV19 and J usage is TRBJ2-1, with 10 nucleotides matching TRBD2. Germline V gene sequence: CDR1 LNHDA, CDR2 SQIVND (reference sequence). This CDR3 is built from 17 residues. With 1 base clipped from V and 5 bases from J, the junction kept 8 bases outside the gene matches.